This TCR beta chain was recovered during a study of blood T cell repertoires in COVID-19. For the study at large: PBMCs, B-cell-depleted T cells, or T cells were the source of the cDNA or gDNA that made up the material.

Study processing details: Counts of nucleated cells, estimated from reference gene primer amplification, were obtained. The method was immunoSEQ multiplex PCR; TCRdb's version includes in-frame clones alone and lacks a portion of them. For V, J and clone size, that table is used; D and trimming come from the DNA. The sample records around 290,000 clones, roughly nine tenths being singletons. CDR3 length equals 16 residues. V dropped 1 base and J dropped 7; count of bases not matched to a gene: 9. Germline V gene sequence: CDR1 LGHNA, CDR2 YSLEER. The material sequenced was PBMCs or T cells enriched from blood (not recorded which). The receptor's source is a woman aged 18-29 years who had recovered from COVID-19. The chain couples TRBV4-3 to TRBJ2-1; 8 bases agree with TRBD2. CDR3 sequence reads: CASSQVWSGGRNEQFF. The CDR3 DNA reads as TGCGCCAGCAGCCAAGTGTGGAGCGGGGGTAGGAATGAGCAGTTCTTC.